Detailed here is one TCR beta chain. The target antigen is unknown. This sample was included in a study of cytomegalovirus exposure and HLA in healthy donors. There are 13 residues in the CDR3. Trimming removed 6 bases from V and 4 bases from J, with 12 bases in between. Germline CDR1 SEHNR, CDR2 FQNEAQ (reference sequence). Researchers ran the PCR with 60 Vbeta and 13 Jbeta primers. Libraries were prepared by immunoSEQ multiplex PCR; TCRdb keeps only in-frame clonotypes and omits some of them. This table holds some 120,000 clones, roughly 80% found once. Study-wide results and limits: The likely origin of a cluster of highly shared sequence variants was a sequencing artifact.

The sequence was collected from a man aged 25 to 40 in good health and CMV-seropositive. Sequencing was carried out using PBMCs. The chain uses TRBV7-9 and TRBJ1-2; the D is unclear. CDR3 in DNA: TGTGCCAGCAGTCATGCTACGGTCTATGGCTACACCTTC. It is translated as CASSHATVYGYTF.